The following is a T cell receptor beta chain sequence with its context. No antigen is known for it. The data are from a study of cytomegalovirus exposure and HLA in healthy donors. Produced via immunoSEQ multiplex PCR; TCRdb's table is partial and in-frame only. The sample lists about 220,000 clones, about 89% seen once, with 1% to 1.2% in the top ten. The V and J ends lost 8 bases and 4 bases respectively, with 12 bases between them. Per the germline V gene, CDR1 is MNHNS and CDR2 is SASEGT. This CDR3 has 12 residues. Study findings and constraints: TCR beta chains numbering more than 150 were designated cytomegalovirus-associated. The classifier, whose performance was assessed in both the original and validation cohorts, reportedly diagnosed cytomegalovirus status with high specificity and sensitivity.

The sequence was collected from a woman aged 18-29 years in good health and CMV-seronegative. The chain links TRBV6-1 to TRBJ2-7, with a tentative D call TRBD1 (5 bases). The sequenced material came from PBMCs. The CDR3 loop is CASGPRGYEQYF. CDR3 nucleotide sequence: TGTGCCAGCGGCCCAAGGGGATACGAGCAGTACTTC.